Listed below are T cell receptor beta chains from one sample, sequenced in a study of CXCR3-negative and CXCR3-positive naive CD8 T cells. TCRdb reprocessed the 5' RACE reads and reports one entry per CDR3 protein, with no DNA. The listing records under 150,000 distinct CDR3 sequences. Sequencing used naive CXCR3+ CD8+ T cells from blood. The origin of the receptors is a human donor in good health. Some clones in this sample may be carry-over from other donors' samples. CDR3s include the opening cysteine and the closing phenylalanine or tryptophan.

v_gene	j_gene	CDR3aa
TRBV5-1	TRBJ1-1	CASSLALAPGLGTEAFF
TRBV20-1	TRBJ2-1	CSARDWRAFYNEQFF
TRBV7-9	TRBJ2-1	CASSPRTSGSTEQFF
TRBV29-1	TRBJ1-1	CSGLGGVEAEAFF
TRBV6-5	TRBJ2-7	CASSPVLGAEQYF
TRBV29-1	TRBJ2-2	CSVTGATGELFF
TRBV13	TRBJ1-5	CASSLGTSQPQHF
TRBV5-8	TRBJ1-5	CASSHGGLDYSNQPQHF
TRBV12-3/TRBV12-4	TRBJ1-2	CASTYGRDYTF
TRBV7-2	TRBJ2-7	CASSLGGPLYEQYF
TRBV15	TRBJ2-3	CATSRDPNGATDTQYF
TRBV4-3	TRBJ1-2	CASSPLPETNYGYTF
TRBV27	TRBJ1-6	CASSFGDRVVENSPLHF
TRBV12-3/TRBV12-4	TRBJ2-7	CASSLHGHEQYF
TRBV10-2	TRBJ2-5	CASNDGQETQYF
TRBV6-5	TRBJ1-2	CASSTPGVYYGYTF
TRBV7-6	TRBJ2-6	CASSLNPGVNSGANVLTF
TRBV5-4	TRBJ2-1	CASSLVLYNEQFF
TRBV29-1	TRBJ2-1	CSAVEDNEQFF
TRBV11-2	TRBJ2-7	CASSFGTRYYEQYF
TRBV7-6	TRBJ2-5	CASSPAPGWETQYF
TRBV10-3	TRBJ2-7	CAIRRDRQDYEQYF
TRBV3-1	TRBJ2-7	CASSQEGLGEEQYF
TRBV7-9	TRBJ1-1	CASSLETRTEAFF
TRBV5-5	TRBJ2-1	CASSWGPLAGFNEQFF
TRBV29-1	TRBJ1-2	CSVDDSSRDGYTF